The 24 T cell receptor beta chains below all came from one sample that was sequenced in a study of blood T cell repertoires in COVID-19 (dated by TCRdb to 2019 to 2021). Library construction relied on the immunoSEQ multiplex PCR assay. TCRdb stores this immuneACCESS table with in-frame sequences only. Part of the clones is absent; in the studies checked, under half of the shortfall reflects unresolved V genes, and no reason is known for the rest. For this sample there are 30,000 to 40,000 clones; around nine tenths appear just once. Of the sample, 14% falls within the top ten clones. The specimen was peripheral blood. These receptor sequences come from a man in his fifties or sixties with active COVID-19.

V is TRBV2 and J is TRBJ2-4, with D perhaps matching TRBD1 (6 bases). The CDR3 sequence is 17 residues long. V was shortened by 6 bases and J by 2 bases, with 20 bases between the two germline ends. Per germline, CDR1 SNHLY and CDR2 FYNNEI. The CDR3 sequence: CASRTAAGVVTKNIQYF. The CDR3 DNA is TGTGCCAGCAGGACCGCTGCAGGGGTAGTTACCAAAAACATTCAGTACTTC. The variable domain in full, completed from reference TRBV2 and TRBJ2-4, reads EPEVTQTPSHQVTQMGQEVILRCVPISNHLYFYWYRQILGQKVEFLVSFYNNEISEKSEIFDDQFSVERPDGSNFTLKIRSTKLEDSAMYFCASRTAAGVVTKNIQYFGAGTRLSVL.

The rearrangement uses TRBV18 and TRBJ1-1; D not resolved. The CDR3 spans 15 residues. In germline, CDR1 is KGHSH, CDR2 LQKENI. V was shortened by 1 base and J by 3 bases, with 12 bases between the two germline ends. The CDR3 nucleotides read TGTGCCAGCTCACCACGGCGGGGATTGGACACTGAAGCTTTCTTT. Its translation: CASSPRRGLDTEAFF.

V and J are TRBV19 and TRBJ1-4; D is uncertain. The germline V gene has CDR1 LNHDA and CDR2 SQIVND (reference sequence). V lost 3 bases and J 8 bases, leaving 13 bases between the germline ends. The CDR3 totals 14 residues. CDR3 DNA sequence: TGTGCCAGTAGTATGAGCTCGCCGGGGGAAAAACTGTTTTTT. Translating gives CASSMSSPGEKLFF.

This clone has just a few counts. The genes are TRBV27 and TRBJ2-7; 7 bases line up with TRBD2. V lost 6 bases to trimming and J lost 6 bases; unmatched junction nucleotides: 14. The CDR3 is made up of 15 amino acids. Germline values: CDR1 MNHEY, CDR2 SMNVEV (reference sequence). Here the CDR3 DNA reads TGTGCCAGCAGCCCGGGGACTACATCCTTTCTCGAGCAGTACTTC. It specifies CASSPGTTSFLEQYF.

The chain couples TRBV6-1 to TRBJ2-3, with 7 bases matching TRBD2. This CDR3 comprises 19 residues. The V segment lost 2 bases and the J segment 1 base; nucleotides outside the gene matches: 15. The V gene's germline CDR1 is MNHNS and CDR2 SASEGT. CDR3 sequence reads: CASSEYASGLQVGTDTQYF. In DNA, the CDR3 is TGTGCCAGCAGTGAATATGCTAGCGGTCTCCAAGTAGGCACAGATACGCAGTATTTT.

This clone has only one observation. The chain employs TRBV30 and TRBJ1-1; no clear D gene. Trimming took off 4 bases at V and 4 bases at J, with 19 bases between the two ends. The CDR3 contains 15 residues. Germline CDR1 GTSNPN, CDR2 SVGIG (reference sequence). CDR3 region: CAWNPSGVRGTEAFF. CDR3 nucleotides: TGTGCCTGGAATCCAAGCGGGGTTCGCGGCACTGAAGCTTTCTTT.

In the case of this clone: The same CDR3 also results from other DNA sequences found in this sample. The chain carries TRBV5-5 and TRBJ2-2; no clear D. Germline CDR1 and CDR2: SGHKS and YYEKEE (reference sequence). The CDR3 runs to 16 residues. Deletions cut 3 bases from V and 7 bases from J, with 19 bases between. The CDR3 spells CASSSFSQGPFGELFF. The CDR3 DNA reads as TGTGCCAGCAGCTCATTTAGCCAAGGCCCCTTCGGGGAGCTGTTTTTT.

The J gene is TRBJ2-1, the V gene TRBV11-2; 11 bases are shared with TRBD1. Per the germline V gene, CDR1 is SGHAT and CDR2 is FQNNGV. The V segment lost 5 bases and the J segment 6 bases; nucleotides outside the gene matches: 9. The CDR3 spans 16 residues. This CDR3 is CASSTRTGGMVNEQFF. The CDR3 DNA is TGTGCCAGCAGCACCCGGACAGGGGGCATGGTCAATGAGCAGTTCTTC.

J is TRBJ2-7 and V is TRBV10-3; 12 bases line up with TRBD2. Germline V gene sequence: CDR1 ENHRY, CDR2 SYGVKD. The CDR3 is 14 residues long. J was trimmed by 4 bases and V by 10 bases; bases with no gene match: 8. CDR3 loop: CATVGLAGSYEQYF. CDR3 DNA: TGTGCCACCGTAGGACTAGCGGGATCATACGAGCAGTACTTC.

This rearrangement joins TRBV28 to TRBJ2-3; TRBD2 aligns across 13 bases. From germline, CDR1 is MDHEN and CDR2 SYDVKM. J lost 4 bases, V lost 4 bases, and 5 bases had no gene match. The CDR3 contains 16 residues. CDR3 in amino acids: CASSYGTSGIADTQYF. In DNA form, the CDR3 reads TGTGCCAGCAGTTATGGGACTAGCGGGATAGCAGATACGCAGTATTTT. Supplemented by reference TRBV28 and TRBJ2-3, the full variable domain reads DVKVTQSSRYLVKRTGEKVFLECVQDMDHENMFWYRQDPGLGLRLIYFSYDVKMKEKGDIPEGYSVSREKKERFSLILESASTNQTSMYLCASSYGTSGIADTQYFGPGTRLTVL.

The chain combines TRBV5-8 with TRBJ1-4; TRBD1 matches 11 bases. The J segment lost 7 bases and the V segment lost 4 bases, leaving 9 bases of the junction unmatched. This CDR3 comprises 16 residues. The germline V gene encodes CDR1 SGHTS and CDR2 YDEGEE. The CDR3 sequence is CASSQPTGTGGEKLFF. The CDR3 DNA is TGTGCCAGCAGCCAACCCACCGGGACAGGGGGTGAAAAACTGTTTTTT.

The CDR3 DNA follows: TGTGCCAGCAGCCGACAGGGGGCCTTGGAGCAGTACTTC. It is translated as CASSRQGALEQYF. The gene calls are TRBV7-2 and TRBJ2-7; TRBD1 agrees at 10 bases. This CDR3 contains 13 residues. The V segment lost 5 bases and the J segment 7 bases; nucleotides outside the gene matches: 5. Germline values: CDR1 SGHTA, CDR2 FQGNSA. The full variable domain, completed using reference TRBV7-2 and TRBJ2-7, is GAGVSQSPSNKVTEKGKDVELRCDPISGHTALYWYRQSLGQGLEFLIYFQGNSAPDKSGLPSDRFSAERTGGSVSTLTIQRTQQEDSAVYLCASSRQGALEQYFGPGTRLTVT.

The V call is TRBV27, the J call TRBJ2-3, with 7 bases matching TRBD1. The CDR3 is 16 residues long. Losses at the gene ends were 3 bases for V and 2 bases for J; bases not matched to a gene: 8. Germline V gene data show CDR1 as MNHEY and CDR2 as SMNVEV (reference sequence). The CDR3: CASSFLDRVTTDTQYF. As DNA, the CDR3 is TGTGCCAGCAGTTTCTTAGACAGGGTGACCACAGATACGCAGTATTTT.

This clone was recorded a few times. This rearrangement joins TRBV7-2 to TRBJ2-3; D is ambiguous. CDR3 size: 15 residues. The germline V gene has CDR1 SGHTA and CDR2 FQGNSA. V shed 2 bases and J shed 1 base, with 10 bases lying between them. CDR3 sequence (DNA): TGTGCCAGCAGCTTAACTAACTCACGCACAGATACGCAGTATTTT. Amino acid sequence: CASSLTNSRTDTQYF.

On this clone: At one end, the junction sequence differs from germline, possibly due to a read error. This chain connects TRBV12-3 or TRBV12-4 to TRBJ2-1; D is unclear. The CDR3 is made up of 12 amino acids. The CDR3 DNA sequence: TGTGCCAGCAGTTTTCGAGATCTAGGAAAAGTCTTC. Its translation: CASSFRDLGKVF.

The V gene is TRBV30, the J gene TRBJ1-1; 8 bases map to TRBD1. The CDR3 totals 13 residues. Germline V CDR1 and CDR2: GTSNPN, SVGIG (reference sequence). Trimming took 4 bases from V and 2 from J; bases not matched to a gene: 3. The CDR3 nucleotides are TGTGCCTGGAAAGGACAGGGAAACACTGAAGCTTTCTTT. Protein sequence: CAWKGQGNTEAFF.

The chain carries TRBV5-1 and TRBJ1-3; 8 bases map to TRBD1. V lost 2 bases to trimming and J lost 4 bases; unmatched junction nucleotides: 5. CDR3 length: 15 amino acids. CDR1 and CDR2 (germline): SGHRS, YFSETQ. The CDR3 here is CASSFLTGGGNTIYF. Written as DNA, the CDR3 is TGCGCCAGCAGCTTCCTTACAGGGGGAGGAAACACCATATATTTT.

This chain links TRBV28 with TRBJ2-3; 12 positions match TRBD2. The junction had 8 bases not matched to a gene; V was cut back by 2 bases and J by 5 bases. The length of the CDR3 is 17 residues. Germline V lookup: CDR1 MDHEN, CDR2 SYDVKM. Here the CDR3 DNA reads TGTGCCAGCAGTTTAGCCCCTAGCGGGAGGGCCGGAGATACGCAGTATTTT. It is translated as CASSLAPSGRAGDTQYF.

This chain links TRBV27 with TRBJ1-5; 7 bases agree with TRBD1. From germline, CDR1 is MNHEY and CDR2 SMNVEV (reference sequence). The CDR3 is 14 residues long. The V gene end was trimmed by 7 bases and the J gene end by 0 bases; junction bases not matched to a gene: 3. The CDR3 DNA sequence: TGTGCCAGCAAGACAGGGTATAGCAATCAGCCCCAGCATTTT. It specifies CASKTGYSNQPQHF.

The J gene is TRBJ2-1, the V gene TRBV4-1; TRBD2 matches at 10 bases. With V trimmed by 2 bases and J by 3 bases, 4 bases remained unmatched. This CDR3 contains 16 residues. Germline assignment: CDR1 MGHRA and CDR2 YSYEKL. CDR3 loop: CASSQNPSGSYNEQFF. The CDR3 region has the DNA TGCGCCAGCAGCCAAAACCCTAGCGGGAGCTACAATGAGCAGTTCTTC.

The chain employs TRBV5-1 and TRBJ2-3, with TRBD2 identical over 9 bases. V trimming: 3 bases; J trimming: 4 bases; junction bases outside the gene matches: 9. The germline gives CDR1 SGHRS, CDR2 YFSETQ. There are 16 residues in the CDR3. CDR3 DNA: TGCGCCAGCAGCTGGGGACTAGCTTTGGGTCCAGATACGCAGTATTTT. Translating gives CASSWGLALGPDTQYF. The whole variable domain, remainder taken from reference TRBV5-1 and TRBJ2-3, is KAGVTQTPRYLIKTRGQQVTLSCSPISGHRSVSWYQQTPGQGLQFLFEYFSETQRNKGNFPGRFSGRQFSNSRSEMNVSTLELGDSALYLCASSWGLALGPDTQYFGPGTRLTVL.

The chain has TRBV9 and TRBJ2-3; 8 bases match TRBD1. Germline CDR1 SGDLS, CDR2 YYNGEE. Unmatched junction bases numbered 9, after V lost 2 bases and J lost 1 base. The CDR3 totals 17 residues. In DNA, the CDR3 is TGTGCCAGCAGCGTCTATTCCGGGACAGGAGGCACAGATACGCAGTATTTT. Translation gives CASSVYSGTGGTDTQYF. Full variable domain (remainder filled in from reference TRBV9 and TRBJ2-3): DSGVTQTPKHLITATGQRVTLRCSPRSGDLSVYWYQQSLDQGLQFLIQYYNGEERAKGNILERFSAQQFPDLHSELNLSSLELGDSALYFCASSVYSGTGGTDTQYFGPGTRLTVL.

This chain joins TRBV6-2 or TRBV6-3 and TRBJ2-7; D is perhaps TRBD1 (6 bases). V was pared by 0 bases and J by 5 bases, with 14 bases between. CDR3 length: 15 residues. Germline values: CDR1 MNHEY, CDR2 SVGEGT. CDR3: CASSYSKGRGNEQYF. CDR3 sequence (DNA): TGTGCCAGCAGTTACTCGAAGGGCAGGGGCAACGAGCAGTACTTC.

The J gene is TRBJ2-5, the V gene TRBV7-3; possible D gene TRBD2, 5 bases. V was pared by 0 bases and J by 1 base, with 9 bases between. CDR3 length equals 15 residues. The germline V gene encodes CDR1 SGHTA and CDR2 FQGTGA. The CDR3 here is CASSLTPGSQETQYF. The CDR3 bases are TGTGCCAGCAGCTTAACCCCGGGATCCCAAGAGACCCAGTACTTC. Variable domain in full (rest from reference TRBV7-3 and TRBJ2-5): GAGVSQTPSNKVTEKGKYVELRCDPISGHTALYWYRQSLGQGPEFLIYFQGTGAADDSGLPNDRFFAVRPEGSVSTLKIQRTERGDSAVYLCASSLTPGSQETQYFGPGTRLLVL.